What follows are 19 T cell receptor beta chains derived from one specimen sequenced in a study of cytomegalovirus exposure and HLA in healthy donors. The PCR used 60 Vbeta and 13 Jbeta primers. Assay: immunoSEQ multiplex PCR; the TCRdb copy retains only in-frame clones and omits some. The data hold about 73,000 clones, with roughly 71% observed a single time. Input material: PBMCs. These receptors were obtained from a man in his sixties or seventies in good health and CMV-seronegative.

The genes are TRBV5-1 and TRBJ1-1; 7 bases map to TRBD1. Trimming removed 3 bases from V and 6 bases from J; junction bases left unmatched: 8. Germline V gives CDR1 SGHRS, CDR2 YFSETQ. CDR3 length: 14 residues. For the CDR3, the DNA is TGCGCCAGCAGCTGGGAACAGGGGTCCTCTGAAGCTTTCTTT. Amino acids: CASSWEQGSSEAFF.

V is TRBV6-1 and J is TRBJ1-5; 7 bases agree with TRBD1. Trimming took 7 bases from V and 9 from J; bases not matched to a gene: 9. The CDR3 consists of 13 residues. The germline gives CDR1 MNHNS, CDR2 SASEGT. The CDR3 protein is CASTGTGARPQHF. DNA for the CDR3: TGTGCCAGCACCGGAACAGGGGCTCGGCCCCAGCATTTT.

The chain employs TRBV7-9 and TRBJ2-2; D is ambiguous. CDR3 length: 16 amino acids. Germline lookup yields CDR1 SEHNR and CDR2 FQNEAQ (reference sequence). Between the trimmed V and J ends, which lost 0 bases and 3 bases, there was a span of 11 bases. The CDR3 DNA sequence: TGTGCCAGCAGCTTAGCGCTTTCCAGTTACACCGGGGAGCTGTTTTTT. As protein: CASSLALSSYTGELFF. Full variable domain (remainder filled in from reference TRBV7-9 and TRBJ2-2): DTGVSQNPRHKITKRGQNVTFRCDPISEHNRLYWYRQTLGQGPEFLTYFQNEAQLEKSRLLSDRFSAERPKGSFSTLEIQRTEQGDSAMYLCASSLALSSYTGELFFGEGSRLTVL.

CDR3 protein: CASSSPGRGHYEQYF. The CDR3 DNA reads as TGTGCCAGCAGTAGCCCTGGCAGGGGTCACTACGAGCAGTACTTC. The rearrangement uses TRBV6-5 and TRBJ2-7; TRBD1 is a possible D gene (6 bases). The CDR3 has 15 residues. Germline V gene lookup returns CDR1 MNHEY and CDR2 SVGAGI. V lost 5 bases and J 3 bases, leaving 17 bases between the germline ends.

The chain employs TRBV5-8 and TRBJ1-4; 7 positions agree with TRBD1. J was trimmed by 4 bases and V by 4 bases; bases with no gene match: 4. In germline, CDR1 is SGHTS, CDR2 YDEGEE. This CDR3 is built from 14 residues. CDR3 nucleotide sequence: TGTGCCAGCAGCAAGGGGGCATATAATGAAAAACTGTTTTTT. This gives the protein CASSKGAYNEKLFF.

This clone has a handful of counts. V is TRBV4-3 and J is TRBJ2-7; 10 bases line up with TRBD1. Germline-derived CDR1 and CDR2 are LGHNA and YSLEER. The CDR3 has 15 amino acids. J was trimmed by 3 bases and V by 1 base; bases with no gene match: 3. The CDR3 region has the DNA TGCGCCAGCAGCCAAGGGGGGACAGGGGACTACGAGCAGTACTTC. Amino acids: CASSQGGTGDYEQYF.

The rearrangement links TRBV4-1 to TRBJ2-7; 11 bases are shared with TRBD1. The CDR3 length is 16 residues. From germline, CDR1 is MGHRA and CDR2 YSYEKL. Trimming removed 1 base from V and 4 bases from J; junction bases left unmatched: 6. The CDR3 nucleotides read TGCGCCAGCAGCCAAGGGACAGGGGGCAGGAGTTACGAGCAGTACTTC. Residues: CASSQGTGGRSYEQYF.

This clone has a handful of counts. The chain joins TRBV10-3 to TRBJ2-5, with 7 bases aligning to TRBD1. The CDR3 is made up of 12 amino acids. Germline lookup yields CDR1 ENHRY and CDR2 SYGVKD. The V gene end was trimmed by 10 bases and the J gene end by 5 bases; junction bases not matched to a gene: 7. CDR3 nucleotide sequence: TGTGCCACCGCTACAGGGGCGGAGACCCAGTACTTC. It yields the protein CATATGAETQYF.

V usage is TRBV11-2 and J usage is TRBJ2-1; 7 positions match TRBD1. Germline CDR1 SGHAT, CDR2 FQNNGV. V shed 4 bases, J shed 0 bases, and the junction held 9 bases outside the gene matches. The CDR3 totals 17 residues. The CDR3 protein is CASSSPGQSYSYNEQFF. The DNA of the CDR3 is TGTGCCAGCAGCTCTCCGGGACAGAGCTACTCCTACAATGAGCAGTTCTTC.

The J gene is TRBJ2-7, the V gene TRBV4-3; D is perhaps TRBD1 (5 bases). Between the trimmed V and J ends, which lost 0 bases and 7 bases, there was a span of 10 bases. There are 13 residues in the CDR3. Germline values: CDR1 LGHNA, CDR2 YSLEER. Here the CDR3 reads CASSQDVQGEQYF. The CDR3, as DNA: TGCGCCAGCAGCCAAGATGTGCAGGGTGAGCAGTACTTC.

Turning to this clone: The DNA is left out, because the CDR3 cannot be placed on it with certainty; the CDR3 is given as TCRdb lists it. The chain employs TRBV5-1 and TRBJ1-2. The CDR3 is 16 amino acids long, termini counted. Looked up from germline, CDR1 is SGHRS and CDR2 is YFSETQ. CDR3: CASSSDFGPADYGYTF.

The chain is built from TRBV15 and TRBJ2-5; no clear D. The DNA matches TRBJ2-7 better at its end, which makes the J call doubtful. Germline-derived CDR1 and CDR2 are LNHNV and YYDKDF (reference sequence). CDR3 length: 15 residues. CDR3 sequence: CATSRDIGLTYEQYF. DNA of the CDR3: TGTGCCACCAGCAGAGATATCGGTCTAACCTACGAGCAGTACTTC.

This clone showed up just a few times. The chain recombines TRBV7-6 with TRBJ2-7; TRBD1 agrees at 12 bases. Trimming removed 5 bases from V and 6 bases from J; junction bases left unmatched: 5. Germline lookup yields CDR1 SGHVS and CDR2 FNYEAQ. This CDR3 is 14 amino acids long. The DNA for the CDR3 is TGTGCCAGCAGCAAGGGACAGGGGGCGGTCGAGCAGTACTTC. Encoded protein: CASSKGQGAVEQYF.

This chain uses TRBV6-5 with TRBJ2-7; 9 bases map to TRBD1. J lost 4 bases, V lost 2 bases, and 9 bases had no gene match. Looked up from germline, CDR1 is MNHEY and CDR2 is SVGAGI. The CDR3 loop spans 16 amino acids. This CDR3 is CASSYAWDRVGYEQYF. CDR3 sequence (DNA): TGTGCCAGCAGTTACGCTTGGGACAGGGTGGGTTACGAGCAGTACTTC.

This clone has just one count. The CDR3 reads CASSLVGEPEQYF. DNA of the CDR3: TGTGCCAGCAGCTTAGTCGGGGAACCGGAGCAGTACTTC. The chain is built from TRBV7-2 and TRBJ2-7; maybe TRBD2 (5 bases). Germline CDR1 SGHTA, CDR2 FQGNSA. The CDR3 length is 13 residues. V lost 1 base, J lost 7 bases, and 11 bases lay in between.

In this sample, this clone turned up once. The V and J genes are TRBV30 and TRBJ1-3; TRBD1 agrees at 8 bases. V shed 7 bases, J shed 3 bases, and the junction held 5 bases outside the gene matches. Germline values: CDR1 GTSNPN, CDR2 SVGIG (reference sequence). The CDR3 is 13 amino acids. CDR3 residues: CASQGAGGNTIYF. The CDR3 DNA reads TGTGCCTCTCAGGGGGCAGGTGGAAACACCATATATTTT.

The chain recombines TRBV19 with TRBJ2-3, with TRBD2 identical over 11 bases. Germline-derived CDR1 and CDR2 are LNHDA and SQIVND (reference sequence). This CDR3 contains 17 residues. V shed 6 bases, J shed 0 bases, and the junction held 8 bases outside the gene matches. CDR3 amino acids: CASRKRLAGTSTDTQYF. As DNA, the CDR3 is TGTGCCAGTAGAAAGAGACTAGCGGGAACTAGCACAGATACGCAGTATTTT.

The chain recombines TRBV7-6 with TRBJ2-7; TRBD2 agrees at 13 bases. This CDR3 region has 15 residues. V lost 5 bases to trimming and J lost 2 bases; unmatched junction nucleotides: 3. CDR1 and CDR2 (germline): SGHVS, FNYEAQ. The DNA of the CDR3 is TGTGCCAGCAGCCCCACTAGCGGGAGGGCCTACGAGCAGTACTTC. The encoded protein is CASSPTSGRAYEQYF.

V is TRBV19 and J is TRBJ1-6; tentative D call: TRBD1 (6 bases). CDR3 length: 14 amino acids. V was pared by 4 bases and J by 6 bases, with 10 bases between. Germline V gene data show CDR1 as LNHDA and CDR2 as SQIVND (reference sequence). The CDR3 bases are TGTGCCAGTAGTACCGGACAGATTAATTCACCCCTCCACTTT. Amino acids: CASSTGQINSPLHF.